This T cell receptor beta chain was recorded in a study of neurological immune-mediated disorders. This clonotype was picked up many times. TCRdb independently ran MiXCR on the 5' RACE reads; one entry per CDR3 protein. Here the sample spans 69,000 or so distinct CDR3 sequences, roughly 4.8% being singletons. Germline assignment: CDR1 DFQATT and CDR2 SNEGSKA (reference sequence). The CDR3 is 13 residues long. V lost 8 bases and J lost 0, with 11 bases in between. Sequencing used PBMCs. This receptor was taken from a woman in her seventies with multiple sclerosis. The V gene is TRBV20-1, the J gene TRBJ2-1, with D possibly TRBD1 on 6 matching bases. CDR3 in DNA: TGCAGTCCCGGGACAAACTCCTACAATGAGCAGTTCTTC. As protein: CSPGTNSYNEQFF.